The 28 T cell receptor beta chains listed next were all sequenced from one sample in a study of blood T cells in healthy people across ages. A J-beta primer mix and a sample-barcoded 5' primer were used in a second PCR of about 6 to 12 cycles. From the 5' RACE reads, TCRdb called clonotypes with MiXCR, one entry per CDR3 protein. Of around 1,900,000 distinct CDR3 sequences listed, more than 35% are singletons. The material sequenced was blood. The receptors stem from a human donor in good health.

The chain recombines TRBV7-2 with TRBJ2-1; D unresolved. The germline V and J ends were trimmed by 8 bases and 4 bases, with 6 bases remaining between them. The CDR3 contains 11 residues. In germline, CDR1 is SGHTA, CDR2 FQGNSA. The CDR3 loop reads CASDPYNEQFF. As DNA, the CDR3 is TGTGCCAGCGATCCTTACAATGAGCAGTTCTTC. Variable domain in full (rest from reference TRBV7-2 and TRBJ2-1): GAGVSQSPSNKVTEKGKDVELRCDPISGHTALYWYRQSLGQGLEFLIYFQGNSAPDKSGLPSDRFSAERTGGSVSTLTIQRTQQEDSAVYLCASDPYNEQFFGPGTRLTVL.

This clonotype showed up just a few times. The chain has TRBV7-2 and TRBJ2-7, with 9 bases identical to TRBD1. Germline CDR1 SGHTA, CDR2 FQGNSA. CDR3 length: 18 residues. The V and J ends lost 3 bases and 3 bases, in that order; junction bases with no gene match: 15. CDR3 region: CASSLAGQGGAIGYEQYF. For the CDR3, the DNA is TGTGCCAGCAGCTTGGCGGGACAGGGAGGGGCTATAGGCTACGAGCAGTACTTC.

This clonotype was found a few times. J is TRBJ1-2 and V is TRBV5-1; no clear D. This CDR3 has 12 residues. Looked up from germline, CDR1 is SGHRS and CDR2 is YFSETQ. Between the trimmed V and J ends, which lost 4 bases and 5 bases, there was a span of 9 bases. The CDR3: CASSIDFYGYTF. The CDR3 nucleotides read TGCGCCAGCAGCATAGACTTTTATGGCTACACCTTC.

V is TRBV2 and J is TRBJ1-2, with 8 positions matching TRBD1. This CDR3 is 17 amino acids long. The trim removed 2 bases at V and 3 bases at J, leaving 11 bases unmatched. Germline V gives CDR1 SNHLY, CDR2 FYNNEI. The chain's CDR3 is CASSEWRQGSPYYGYTF. In DNA, the CDR3 is TGTGCCAGCAGTGAATGGAGACAGGGGTCACCTTACTATGGCTACACCTTC.

This chain uses TRBV6-2 or TRBV6-3 with TRBJ1-1, with D unclear. Trimming pared 6 bases from V and 0 bases from J, leaving 11 bases between. Germline-derived CDR1 and CDR2 are MNHEY and SVGEGT. The CDR3 runs 14 residues. CDR3 DNA: TGTGCCAGCAGCGATTTCAACATGAACACTGAAGCTTTCTTT. Translating it yields CASSDFNMNTEAFF.

The chain combines TRBV2 with TRBJ1-1; D may be TRBD1 (5 bases). V was shortened by 5 bases and J by 4 bases, with 17 bases between the two germline ends. Germline loops: CDR1 SNHLY, CDR2 FYNNEI. The CDR3 sequence is 15 residues long. CDR3 sequence reads: CASSYWEGEGTEAFF. The CDR3 DNA sequence: TGTGCCAGCAGTTACTGGGAAGGGGAGGGCACTGAAGCTTTCTTT.

In its sample, this clonotype was seen a few times. V and J are TRBV5-1 and TRBJ2-1, with 8 bases matching TRBD1. CDR1 SGHRS and CDR2 YFSETQ come from the germline V gene. This CDR3 region has 17 residues. V was clipped by 4 bases and J by 6 bases; unmatched bases: 15. The CDR3 DNA reads TGCGCCAGCAGCCCCGGATCTTTCAGGGGGCGTGCCAATGAGCAGTTCTTC. This sequence encodes CASSPGSFRGRANEQFF.

The chain couples TRBV15 to TRBJ2-5; the D gene is possibly TRBD1 (6 bases). The germline gives CDR1 LNHNV, CDR2 YYDKDF (reference sequence). The CDR3 totals 15 residues. V lost 1 base and J lost 1, with 10 bases in between. This CDR3 reads CATSRGRTVQETQYF. DNA for the CDR3: TGTGCCACCAGCAGAGGCAGGACAGTCCAAGAGACCCAGTACTTC.

The rearrangement links TRBV7-9 to TRBJ1-2, with 8 bases lining up with TRBD1. Germline V CDR1 and CDR2: SEHNR, FQNEAQ (reference sequence). V dropped 7 bases and J dropped 1; count of bases not matched to a gene: 14. The CDR3 consists of 17 residues. The CDR3 is CASNGEGQGSYNYGYTF. CDR3 DNA sequence: TGTGCCAGCAACGGCGAAGGACAGGGTAGCTATAACTATGGCTACACCTTC.

This chain links TRBV12-5 with TRBJ2-3; 8 bases line up with TRBD1. The J segment lost 0 bases and the V segment lost 6 bases, leaving 8 bases of the junction unmatched. From germline, CDR1 is LGHNT and CDR2 FRNRAP. This CDR3 has 16 amino acids. For the CDR3, the DNA is TGTGCTAGTGGCGCAGGTCAGGGGGCGAGCACAGATACGCAGTATTTT. As protein: CASGAGQGASTDTQYF.

Concerning this clonotype: One end of the junction does not line up with germline, which may come from a read error. V and J are TRBV29-1 and TRBJ1-2; 8 bases are a match to TRBD1. From germline, CDR1 is SQVTM and CDR2 ANQGSEA. CDR3 length: 13 amino acids. This chain's CDR3 is CSVLQGGRYGNTF. As DNA, the CDR3 is TGCAGCGTCCTACAGGGGGGCCGCTATGGCAACACCTTC.

The chain recombines TRBV6-5 with TRBJ1-2, with D unclear. This CDR3 region has 13 residues. Germline CDR1 and CDR2: MNHEY and SVGAGI. The ends were cut back, 10 bases at V and 7 bases at J, with 19 bases in the middle. The CDR3 here is CANSIPGAGGYTF. In DNA form, the CDR3 reads TGTGCCAACAGCATCCCCGGCGCTGGTGGCTACACCTTC.

The chain recombines TRBV5-1 with TRBJ2-7; D is possibly TRBD2 (6 bases). Germline V gene data show CDR1 as SGHRS and CDR2 as YFSETQ. The V gene lost 0 bases and the J gene lost 4 bases, with 14 bases spanning the gap. There are 15 residues in the CDR3. CDR3 DNA sequence: TGCGCCAGCAGCTTGGTCGGGGGTCCGGAATACGAGCAGTACTTC. It encodes CASSLVGGPEYEQYF.

This rearrangement joins TRBV20-1 to TRBJ1-6, with 7 bases that match TRBD1. Germline CDR1 reads DFQATT; CDR2 reads SNEGSKA (reference sequence). With 6 bases clipped from V and 9 bases from J, the junction kept 14 bases outside the gene matches. The CDR3 runs 15 residues. The CDR3 spells CSALRGQALGSPLHF. In DNA, the CDR3 is TGCAGTGCCTTGAGGGGGCAGGCGCTGGGTTCACCCCTCCACTTT.

This clonotype was seen only a few times. The chain is built from TRBV12-3 or TRBV12-4 and TRBJ2-3; possibly TRBD2 for D (5 bases). V lost 0 bases to trimming and J lost 0 bases, with 16 bases between them. The CDR3 is 18 amino acids. The CDR3 sequence: CASSLARGISVSTDTQYF. The CDR3 bases are TGTGCCAGCAGTTTAGCGCGTGGGATTAGCGTGAGCACAGATACGCAGTATTTT.

The chain couples TRBV2 to TRBJ2-7, with 9 bases lining up with TRBD1. The CDR3 has 13 residues. Trimming removed 10 bases from V and 3 bases from J; junction bases left unmatched: 7. CDR1 is SNHLY and CDR2 is FYNNEI in the germline V gene. CDR3: CANQPGQGYEQYF. CDR3 in DNA: TGTGCCAACCAACCGGGACAGGGCTACGAGCAGTACTTC.

The rearrangement joins TRBV4-3 to TRBJ2-3, with TRBD2 as a possible D gene (5 bases). This CDR3 contains 14 residues. Germline V gives CDR1 LGHNA, CDR2 YSLEER. The V end lost 10 bases, the J end lost 3 bases, and 17 bases lay between the germline ends. The DNA of the CDR3 is TGCGCCACTAGAACTAGTCTGGGAACAGATACGCAGTATTTT. Protein sequence: CATRTSLGTDTQYF.

In its sample, this clonotype was seen a few times. This chain joins TRBV29-1 and TRBJ2-1; TRBD1 matches 7 bases. V shed 6 bases, J shed 13 bases, and the junction held 18 bases outside the gene matches. CDR3 length: 14 residues. In germline, CDR1 is SQVTM, CDR2 ANQGSEA. The CDR3 sequence is CSVHRGTVQETQFF. The DNA of the CDR3 is TGCAGCGTCCACAGGGGAACAGTTCAAGAGACCCAGTTCTTC.

The V call is TRBV20-1, the J call TRBJ1-1, with D perhaps matching TRBD1 (5 bases). The length of the CDR3 is 14 residues. The V gene lost 6 bases and the J gene lost 1 base, with 15 bases spanning the gap. In germline, CDR1 is DFQATT, CDR2 SNEGSKA (reference sequence). The CDR3 region has the DNA TGCAGTGCCAGCCAGGGAAATTGGAACACTGAAGCTTTCTTT. This codes for CSASQGNWNTEAFF.

This clonotype has only one observation. Germline is not matched at one junction end, which may reflect a read error. This CDR3 is CAGSRTDNGYTF. The CDR3 coding sequence is TGTGCCGGCAGCCGGACAGATAATGGCTACACCTTC. J is TRBJ1-2 and V is TRBV12-3 or TRBV12-4; possibly TRBD1 for D (6 bases). This CDR3 has 12 residues.

As to this clonotype: One end of the junction is discordant with germline, which a read error may explain. V gene TRBV5-1 combines with J gene TRBJ2-7; D is ambiguous. This CDR3 is built from 13 residues. The germline V gene has CDR1 SGHRS and CDR2 YFSETQ. The CDR3 nucleotides read TGTGCCAGCTCAGGTGGTGGTGCCTACGAGCAGTACTTC. Protein: CASSGGGAYEQYF.

The chain uses TRBV11-2 and TRBJ1-5; D is ambiguous. Trimming cost V 3 bases and J 0 bases, with 6 bases left between them. This CDR3 region has 14 residues. CDR1 and CDR2 from the germline V gene are SGHAT and FQNNGV. The CDR3 bases are TGTGCCAGCAGCTTCGACATTAGCAATCAGCCCCAGCATTTT. Encoded protein: CASSFDISNQPQHF. The full variable domain, rest sourced from reference TRBV11-2 and TRBJ1-5, is EAGVAQSPRYKIIEKRQSVAFWCNPISGHATLYWYQQILGQGPKLLIQFQNNGVVDDSQLPKDRFSAERLKGVDSTLKIQPAKLEDSAVYLCASSFDISNQPQHFGDGTRLSIL.

The V and J genes are TRBV20-1 and TRBJ1-2; 9 bases align to TRBD1. Germline V gene lookup returns CDR1 DFQATT and CDR2 SNEGSKA (reference sequence). The length of the CDR3 is 15 residues. V lost 6 bases, J lost 8 bases, and 16 bases stayed unmatched. This CDR3 reads CSAERSLDRGGGYTF. The CDR3 coding sequence is TGCAGTGCCGAACGATCCTTGGACAGGGGCGGCGGCTACACCTTC.

The chain uses TRBV29-1 and TRBJ2-1; no clear D gene. The CDR3 is made up of 13 amino acids. Between the trimmed V and J ends, which lost 0 bases and 9 bases, there was a span of 12 bases. The germline gives CDR1 SQVTM, CDR2 ANQGSEA. CDR3 in amino acids: CSVEDLWSGEQFF. Written as DNA, the CDR3 is TGCAGCGTTGAAGATCTATGGTCCGGTGAGCAGTTCTTC.

This sequence joins TRBV6-1 and TRBJ2-3, with D perhaps matching TRBD1 or TRBD2 (5 bases each). In germline, CDR1 is MNHNS, CDR2 SASEGT. The length of the CDR3 is 18 residues. Between the trimmed V and J ends, which lost 8 bases and 4 bases, there was a span of 28 bases. The chain's CDR3 is CASEGTPRDGEMADTQYF. The CDR3 DNA sequence: TGTGCCAGCGAAGGGACCCCCCGGGACGGGGAGATGGCAGATACGCAGTATTTT.

This clonotype was observed a few times. The V gene is TRBV4-2, the J gene TRBJ1-5; 9 positions agree with TRBD1. From germline, CDR1 is LGHNA and CDR2 YNFKEQ. The CDR3 consists of 17 residues. V was pared by 4 bases and J by 4 bases, with 11 bases of the junction left unmatched. CDR3 coding DNA: TGTGCCAGCAGCCCAGTCGGGACAGGGAGTTTTAATCAGCCCCAGCATTTT. Amino acid sequence: CASSPVGTGSFNQPQHF.

The chain recombines TRBV3-1 with TRBJ2-7; 14 bases fit TRBD2. CDR1 is LGHDT and CDR2 is YNNKEL in the germline V gene (reference sequence). J was trimmed by 3 bases and V by 5 bases; bases with no gene match: 9. The CDR3 runs to 17 residues. The CDR3 DNA is TGTGCCAGCAGCGGAGGACTAGCGGGAGGACCAGGCTACGAGCAGTACTTC. It yields the protein CASSGGLAGGPGYEQYF.

V gene TRBV7-9 combines with J gene TRBJ1-4; 7 nucleotides align to TRBD1. The length of the CDR3 is 15 residues. The V gene end was trimmed by 5 bases and the J gene end by 10 bases; junction bases not matched to a gene: 13. The germline gives CDR1 SEHNR, CDR2 FQNEAQ (reference sequence). This chain's CDR3 is CASSLQGGAFAKLFF. DNA of the CDR3: TGTGCCAGCAGCCTTCAAGGGGGCGCGTTCGCAAAACTGTTTTTT.